The T cell receptor beta chain under discussion was sequenced for a study of cytomegalovirus exposure and HLA in healthy donors (dated by TCRdb to about 2017). With regard to the full study: According to an earlier analysis of 450 to 650 of the donors, some 180 million T cells yielded 95 million to 140 million unique TCR beta sequences and about 300 Gb of sequence data. Along with the roughly 700-subject first cohort, a separate validation cohort of over 90 different subjects was used. Every repertoire in the discovery cohort had been generated on one and the same sequencing platform. The number of typed donors differed by locus: roughly 629-640 for A, B, C, DRB1 and DQB1; approximately 520 for DQA1; 606 for DPA1; and around 450 for DPB1. An early release covering roughly 600 HLA-typed donors comprised about 290 gigabases of sequencing data and tens of millions of unique TCR sequences. Roughly five DR-DQ haplotypes were treated as single units for association and clustering because of strong linkage in the cohort. An earlier analysis of roughly 580 of the donors used high-throughput TCR beta sequencing to judge whether each TCR beta V gene segment behaved as functional or pseudogenic. HLA typing covered class I and class II loci at four-digit resolution. A later genetic analysis took genome-wide SNP genotypes for about 65% of the 666 donors and used that subset as a discovery cohort. Donor age, sex, ethnicity and CMV serostatus were collected together with the repertoire data. On average, 235,054 unique TCR beta nucleotide sequences were sequenced per donor among more than 350 genotyped donors of the cohort, with 15% to 20% of those sequences being non-productive. To predict cytomegalovirus infection status, the study brought together high-throughput TCR immunosequencing, statistical association of individual TCRs with disease status, and machine learning. Of the 300 to 450 genotyped donors, over 65% fell in the genetic ancestry cluster associated with self-reported Caucasian donors. The later analysis used no new phenotypic data to find candidate immune exposures, relying instead on TCR beta sequences and their occurrence across donors. In a later analysis, previously published TCR beta repertoires from 550 to 700 donors were re-analyzed and high-resolution HLA genotyping was added so that TCR occurrence patterns could be studied. The study profiled the T cell repertoires of hundreds of subjects by immunosequencing and related them to cytomegalovirus serostatus. The study aimed to test whether cataloging public T cell receptors could reveal signatures of past pathogen exposure. General findings and caveats noted by the study authors: In a later analysis, TCR association rates were found to vary across HLA loci, with the most associated TCRs seen for DRB1 alleles and the fewest for HLA-C alleles. Some IMGT-functional V segments, including TRBV6-2 and TRBV6-3, could not be distinguished by the 87-base-pair reads and were therefore excluded. The presence/absence analyses assumed that sequencing depth was roughly uniform across donors, and that assumption may not be true. At a false discovery rate of 0.05, a later analysis linked 15,000 to 20,000 TCR beta sequences to specific HLA alleles. Because some donors lacked HLA typing at each locus, the association tests relied only on the typed subset. A total of 150 or so TCR beta chains were listed by the study as associated with cytomegalovirus. A further reported finding was that TCR beta sequences accurately predicted the HLA-A and HLA-B alleles for most subjects in the first cohort. A cluster of highly shared sequence variants was judged likely to represent a technical artifact of the sequencing pipeline. A later genetic analysis reported fewer N-insertions in productive TCRs among donors in an Asian-associated ancestry cluster than the roughly 620-donor mean. An association between a missense DCLRE1C variant and V-gene and J-gene trimming of TCR beta chains was found in a later genetic analysis and replicated in an independent cohort. According to a later analysis, parvovirus B19, influenza, CMV and Epstein-Barr virus appeared linked to several top co-occurrence clusters. Assigning TCR associations to individual alleles was difficult when HLA alleles, especially DR and DQ, strongly co-occurred. The authors suggested that the approach could potentially be extended to other disease states and immunological phenotypes. In a later analysis, most CMV-associated TCR beta chains were found to appear HLA-restricted, with HLA associations seemingly driven largely by CMV exposure. In vitro tests confirmed that a few of the cytomegalovirus-associated TCR beta chains recognize cytomegalovirus antigens. In a later analysis, HLA-associated TCR beta chains showed more clonal expansion and lower generation probabilities than non-associated chains that were equally common. Most TCR sequences were seen in very few donors, while some public TCRs were found in many individuals. Immune exposure information for the cohort was limited to CMV serostatus. Only TCR beta chains were sequenced in this cohort, and the absence of alpha or paired-chain data limited detectable features. Correlated functional status among segregating V segments might be attributable to linkage disequilibrium, but an unknown experimental factor could not be ruled out. Because counts were too low, about 18 rarely observed V segments, including chromosome 9 orphons, were excluded from the earlier analysis of 587 of the donors. In both the original and validation cohorts, the classifier was reported to diagnose cytomegalovirus status with high specificity and sensitivity. Broadly in line with IMGT annotations, most TCR beta V segments showed up in productive rearrangements about 87% or about 30% of the time in an earlier analysis of around 600 of the donors.

Counted from cysteine to phenylalanine, this CDR3 has 15 amino acids. Of the read, only the CDR3 DNA is kept; its 45 bases are in frame from base 1. V sheds 2 bases and J sheds 6 bases, leaving 12 bases between their ends. The germline V gene sets CDR1 to SGHTS and CDR2 to YDEGEE. The cohort comprised some 700 healthy bone marrow donors. At the time of sampling, all cohort members were nominally healthy, though unrecorded immune exposures were likely present. The donor was CMV seronegative and belonged to the group of more than 300 seronegative cohort members. Each donor provided a peripheral blood sample, and peripheral blood mononuclear cells were used for TCR beta sequencing. The Qiagen DNeasy Blood Extraction Kit was used to extract genomic DNA from the blood cell samples. Preparation of the library involved the immunoSEQ multiplex PCR assay. The multiplex PCR relied on a mix of 60 forward primers for TCR Vbeta segments and 13 reverse primers for TCR Jbeta segments. Amplification of the CDR3 region of rearranged TCR beta genes was performed with a multiplex PCR assay on genomic DNA. On the Illumina HiSeq System, the amplified TCR beta libraries were sequenced as 87-base-pair reads. On the authors' methods: A later analysis tallied 75 million to 95 million unique TCR beta chains across the 640 or so repertoires, and some 10 million of those chains were shared by two or more donors. To remove PCR and sequencing errors, raw reads were error-corrected and collapsed into unique sequences using a nearest-neighbor algorithm that merged closely related sequences. To assign V, D and J gene segments, CDR3 sequences were aligned to IMGT reference sequences. For a sequence to be retained, at least a six-nucleotide match to both a V gene segment and a J gene segment was required. Rearrangements were classified as productive when the CDR3 lacked stop codons and remained in frame with V and J, and all other rearrangements were classified as non-productive. Following IMGT convention, CDR3 was defined as the stretch from the second conserved V-encoded cysteine up to the conserved J-encoded phenylalanine. The earlier analysis of about 530 of the donors excluded any sequence lacking an unambiguous match to a single V gene segment. In an earlier analysis of approximately 590 of the donors, V segments were called functional above 56.7% productive rearrangements and were called segregating when the between-donor standard deviation exceeded 5%. A statistical classification framework was built for diagnosing cytomegalovirus status from the catalog of TCR beta chain sequences. In a later analysis, TCR nucleotide sequences were compared against IMGT/GENE-DB human TR gene sequences so that V and J genes could be assigned. Using the TCRdist pipeline, a later analysis assigned CDR3 sequences along with most-parsimonious VDJ recombination scenarios. In a later analysis, each TCR beta chain was defined by its CDR3 amino acid sequence together with its V-gene family, and reads without a unique V-gene family were excluded. To address suspected cross-contamination and a sequencing artifact, a later analysis removed around 590 highly shared, low-generation-probability nucleotide sequences. In a later analysis, a clonal expansion index was calculated for each public chain from normalized within-repertoire ranks of inferred template counts. Generation probabilities in a later analysis came from a VDJ recombination model fitted to out-of-frame rearrangements, and those results were checked against IGoR. In a later analysis, TCR-TCR, TCR-HLA and TCR-CMV co-occurrence was scored with hypergeometric tests, and a repertoire-size bias correction was applied to TCR pairs. To estimate false discovery rates, a later analysis permuted the HLA or CMV assignments 20 times. In a later analysis, co-occurring TCRs were grouped using DBSCAN, and TCRdist sequence similarity was added for clustering within HLA-allele-positive subsets. Repertoires with fewer than 30,000 or more than 120,000 public chains, plus five repertoires with anomalous nucleotide sharing, were excluded from co-occurrence clustering. TCRdb took this table from immuneACCESS and kept in-frame rearrangements with V and J called. Such tables lack part of the clones; where checked against another copy, unresolved V genes explain under half of the gap, and the rest is unexplained. The DNA gave D and trimming, while V, J and clone size come from that table. The sample table records over 65,000 clones; around four fifths of these occur just once. 9.7% of the sample rests with the top ten.

As to this clone: It has no known antigen specificity. There are no base qualities to consult, and no much larger clone falls within one base.

Sequencing input: PBMCs. The origin of this receptor is a man aged 35 to 55 in good health and CMV-seronegative. The chain joins TRBV5-8 to TRBJ1-6; a tentative D call is TRBD1 (6 bases match). The CDR3 has the sequence CASSFRGLLNSPLHF. The nucleotide sequence reads TGTGCCAGCAGCTTCAGGGGCTTGCTTAATTCACCCCTCCACTTT.